Listed here are 29 T cell receptor beta chains from one sample, sequenced in a study of human T cells and chemical hapten exposure (dated by TCRdb to about 2021). Unfractionated whole blood was collected in Tempus Blood RNA tubes, and total RNA was extracted from that blood. Libraries came from 5' RACE. Sequencing instrument: Illumina MiSeq. The public reads were run again by TCRdb, first through fastp at Q25 and then through MiXCR, and only productive beta chains were kept. Every distinct CDR3 protein forms one entry, paired with its most common genes and DNA. Recorded for this sample are 80,000 or so distinct CDR3 sequences; around 15% of them occurred a single time. About 6.5% of the sample is held by the ten biggest clonotypes. Every receptor here comes from a female donor in good health.

The chain joins TRBV6-1 to TRBJ2-7; possibly TRBD2 for D (6 bases). Trimming removed 4 bases from V and 5 bases from J, with 21 bases in between. This CDR3 comprises 16 residues. Germline values: CDR1 MNHNS, CDR2 SASEGT. In nucleotides, the CDR3 is TGTGCCAGCAGTGCTGGCGGACTAATCCAAAGGGACGAGCAGTACTTC. Translated: CASSAGGLIQRDEQYF.

The CDR3 region has the DNA TGTGCTAGTGGCCTGGGGGAGACCCAGTACTTC. Protein product: CASGLGETQYF. V gene TRBV12-5 combines with J gene TRBJ2-5; D ambiguous. From germline, CDR1 is LGHNT and CDR2 FRNRAP. V lost 6 bases and J lost 5, with 7 bases in between. The CDR3 sequence is 11 residues long.

The chain carries TRBV29-1 and TRBJ2-1; 8 bases match TRBD2. Germline V CDR1 and CDR2: SQVTM, ANQGSEA. There are 14 residues in the CDR3. The V and J ends lost 1 base and 6 bases, in that order; junction bases with no gene match: 5. The CDR3 DNA follows: TGCAGCGTTGAAGGGAGGACTAGCCGCAATGAGCAGTTCTTC. Translated, it gives CSVEGRTSRNEQFF.

This clonotype has only a few counts. The CDR3 region has the DNA TGTGCCAGTACCCTTGGGAGGTCGGACTATGGCTACACCTTC. It encodes CASTLGRSDYGYTF. The chain combines TRBV19 with TRBJ1-2; D is undetermined. Germline CDR1 LNHDA, CDR2 SQIVND (reference sequence). CDR3 length: 14 residues. Trimming cost V 7 bases and J 3 bases, with 15 bases left between them.

This clonotype has only a few counts. CDR3: CASSLGGGPTDTQYF. As DNA, the CDR3 is TGTGCCAGCAGCTTAGGTGGAGGGCCGACAGATACGCAGTATTTT. The J gene is TRBJ2-3, the V gene TRBV7-9; D possibly corresponds to TRBD2 (6 bases). Per the germline V gene, CDR1 is SEHNR and CDR2 is FQNEAQ (reference sequence). The CDR3 runs to 15 residues. V dropped 1 base and J dropped 3 bases, with 11 bases sitting between them.

The rearrangement uses TRBV5-1 and TRBJ2-5, with a possible D match to TRBD2 (6 bases). Germline V gene lookup returns CDR1 SGHRS and CDR2 YFSETQ. This CDR3 is built from 17 residues. Trimming pared 3 bases from V and 2 bases from J, leaving 20 bases between. CDR3 in amino acids: CASSSTRGGTVQETQYF. The CDR3 coding sequence is TGCGCCAGCAGCTCGACGCGGGGCGGGACGGTTCAAGAGACCCAGTACTTC.

This sequence joins TRBV7-9 and TRBJ2-7; D call uncertain. V was shortened by 5 bases and J by 0 bases, with 11 bases between the two germline ends. From germline, CDR1 is SEHNR and CDR2 FQNEAQ (reference sequence). This CDR3 is built from 14 residues. The CDR3 DNA follows: TGTGCCAGCAGCCCCCGCGCCGGCTCCTACGAGCAGTACTTC. Encoded protein: CASSPRAGSYEQYF. The full variable domain, completed using reference TRBV7-9 and TRBJ2-7, is DTGVSQNPRHKITKRGQNVTFRCDPISEHNRLYWYRQTLGQGPEFLTYFQNEAQLEKSRLLSDRFSAERPKGSFSTLEIQRTEQGDSAMYLCASSPRAGSYEQYFGPGTRLTVT.

The chain links TRBV30 to TRBJ1-5; weak D call: TRBD1 (5 bases). The CDR3 spans 15 residues. Trimming cost V 0 bases and J 1 base, with 10 bases left between them. CDR1 is GTSNPN and CDR2 is SVGIG in the germline V gene (reference sequence). This CDR3 is CAWSVRGASNQPQHF. As DNA, the CDR3 is TGTGCCTGGAGTGTACGGGGCGCGAGCAATCAGCCCCAGCATTTT.

V usage is TRBV11-2 and J usage is TRBJ1-4; D gene ambiguous. Germline V gene lookup returns CDR1 SGHAT and CDR2 FQNNGV. The V gene lost 5 bases and the J gene lost 0 bases, with 7 bases spanning the gap. The CDR3 is 14 amino acids. In nucleotides, the CDR3 is TGTGCCAGCAGCCACCTCACAACTAATGAAAAACTGTTTTTT. Its translation: CASSHLTTNEKLFF.

The table lists this clonotype with a few counts. This chain uses TRBV12-3 or TRBV12-4 with TRBJ2-1, with TRBD2 identical over 9 bases. Trimming took 7 bases from V and 10 from J; bases not matched to a gene: 11. The CDR3 runs 14 residues. CDR3: CASIIGGGAGEQFF. The CDR3 nucleotides are TGTGCCAGCATCATCGGCGGGGGGGCTGGGGAGCAGTTCTTC.

This clonotype was recorded at least ten times. This chain joins TRBV3-1 and TRBJ2-5; D gene unclear. In germline, CDR1 is LGHDT, CDR2 YNNKEL (reference sequence). V shed 4 bases and J shed 5 bases, with 8 bases lying between them. The CDR3 covers 12 residues. CDR3 nucleotide sequence: TGTGCCAGCAGCCCCTTCGGGGAGACCCAGTACTTC. It translates to CASSPFGETQYF.

There are a few counts of this clonotype. The rearrangement uses TRBV11-2 and TRBJ1-4; 9 bases match TRBD1. The V and J ends lost 5 bases and 8 bases, in that order; junction bases with no gene match: 3. The CDR3 has 13 residues. Germline-derived CDR1 and CDR2 are SGHAT and FQNNGV. CDR3 in amino acids: CASSKGQGEKLFF. The CDR3 region has the DNA TGTGCCAGCAGCAAGGGACAGGGCGAAAAACTGTTTTTT. The full variable domain, rest sourced from reference TRBV11-2 and TRBJ1-4, is EAGVAQSPRYKIIEKRQSVAFWCNPISGHATLYWYQQILGQGPKLLIQFQNNGVVDDSQLPKDRFSAERLKGVDSTLKIQPAKLEDSAVYLCASSKGQGEKLFFGSGTQLSVL.

This clonotype has more than one count but fewer than ten. The chain employs TRBV12-3 or TRBV12-4 and TRBJ2-7; D uncertain. Between the trimmed V and J ends, which lost 5 bases and 7 bases, there was a span of 15 bases. The CDR3 extends over 13 amino acids. CDR3 nucleotides: TGTGCCAGCAGTCTACGACCCGTTTCGGAGCAGTACTTC. It specifies CASSLRPVSEQYF.

J is TRBJ2-1 and V is TRBV7-2; D tentatively reads TRBD1 or TRBD2 (5 bases each). Trimming took off 1 base at V and 0 bases at J, with 7 bases between the two ends. This CDR3 has 15 residues. Germline values: CDR1 SGHTA, CDR2 FQGNSA. The CDR3 DNA is TGTGCCAGCAGCTTAGAAGGGACCTCCTACAATGAGCAGTTCTTC. Its translation: CASSLEGTSYNEQFF.

This chain joins TRBV30 and TRBJ1-5; D gene uncertain. Germline V CDR1 and CDR2: GTSNPN, SVGIG (reference sequence). V was clipped by 4 bases and J by 5 bases, with 12 bases between them. CDR3 length equals 13 residues. The CDR3 here is CAWNSESHQPQHF. The DNA of the CDR3 is TGTGCCTGGAATTCGGAGTCCCATCAGCCCCAGCATTTT.

The J gene is TRBJ1-4, the V gene TRBV2; D is ambiguous. Germline-derived CDR1 and CDR2 are SNHLY and FYNNEI. V was shortened by 0 bases and J by 11 bases, with 7 bases between the two germline ends. The CDR3 sequence is 12 residues long. CDR3 region: CASSEARSKLFF. The DNA for the CDR3 is TGTGCCAGCAGTGAAGCCCGATCTAAACTGTTTTTT.

V usage is TRBV5-6 and J usage is TRBJ2-7, with D possibly being TRBD2 (6 bases). CDR1 SGHDT and CDR2 YYEEEE come from the germline V gene. This CDR3 is built from 18 residues. Trimming removed 1 base from V and 6 bases from J, with 26 bases in between. The CDR3 spells CASSLFLAEGANGSEQYF. The CDR3 nucleotides read TGTGCCAGCAGCTTGTTCCTGGCCGAGGGAGCGAACGGGAGCGAGCAGTACTTC.

V and J are TRBV19 and TRBJ1-2; D gene ambiguous. Trimming took 3 bases from V and 1 from J, leaving 12 bases between them. The CDR3 totals 15 residues. From germline, CDR1 is LNHDA and CDR2 SQIVND (reference sequence). The CDR3 region has the DNA TGTGCCAGTAGTATTTCTACACGGGATAACTATGGCTACACCTTC. This encodes CASSISTRDNYGYTF. The full variable domain, with the rest looked up from reference TRBV19 and TRBJ1-2, is DGGITQSPKYLFRKEGQNVTLSCEQNLNHDAMYWYRQDPGQGLRLIYYSQIVNDFQKGDIAEGYSVSREKKESFPLTVTSAQKNPTAFYLCASSISTRDNYGYTFGSGTRLTVV.

This clonotype turned up a few times. The chain carries TRBV20-1 and TRBJ1-6; the D gene is possibly TRBD1 (5 bases). The CDR3 totals 15 residues. The germline V gene encodes CDR1 DFQATT and CDR2 SNEGSKA (reference sequence). V lost 0 bases and J lost 7, with 13 bases in between. The CDR3, as DNA: TGCAGTGCTAGAGAATCGCGGGGGAAGAATTCACCCCTCCACTTT. It specifies CSARESRGKNSPLHF.

This clonotype was observed many times. This chain connects TRBV5-1 to TRBJ1-1, with D unclear. The CDR3 is 13 amino acids. Germline CDR1 is SGHRS and CDR2 is YFSETQ. V was cut by 0 bases and J by 1 base, with 4 bases left in between. In DNA, the CDR3 is TGCGCCAGCAGCTTGGAAGGGAACACTGAAGCTTTCTTT. Its translation is CASSLEGNTEAFF.

The genes are TRBV20-1 and TRBJ2-7; tentative D call: TRBD2 (7 bases). Germline V gene sequence: CDR1 DFQATT, CDR2 SNEGSKA (reference sequence). The CDR3 has 14 amino acids. Between the trimmed V and J ends, which lost 5 bases and 2 bases, there was a span of 16 bases. The CDR3 protein is CSARPGEGPYEQYF. The CDR3 coding sequence is TGCAGTGCTCGCCCAGGGGAGGGGCCCTACGAGCAGTACTTC.

V and J are TRBV29-1 and TRBJ1-2; 7 positions agree with TRBD1. Germline CDR1 reads SQVTM; CDR2 reads ANQGSEA. J lost 7 bases, V lost 6 bases, and 8 bases had no gene match. The CDR3 is 12 residues long. The CDR3 DNA follows: TGCAGCGTCGAACAGGGGAAGCGTGGCTACACCTTC. It is translated as CSVEQGKRGYTF.

This clonotype appeared a few times. V gene TRBV6-1 combines with J gene TRBJ2-7; a possible D gene is TRBD1 (6 bases). CDR1 MNHNS and CDR2 SASEGT come from the germline V gene. The CDR3 has 12 amino acids. V gave up 6 bases and J gave up 3 bases, with 9 bases separating them. The CDR3 sequence: CASRLQGYEQYF. CDR3 DNA: TGTGCCAGCAGATTACAGGGCTACGAGCAGTACTTC.

This clonotype has more than one count but fewer than ten. The chain combines TRBV12-3 or TRBV12-4 with TRBJ1-5; 8 positions agree with TRBD1. The CDR3 extends over 15 amino acids. With V trimmed by 6 bases and J by 6 bases, 10 bases remained unmatched. CDR3 in amino acids: CASSRGQGIRQPQHF. The CDR3 nucleotides read TGTGCCAGCAGCCGTGGACAGGGAATTCGTCAGCCCCAGCATTTT.

This clonotype showed up just a few times. The gene calls are TRBV3-1 and TRBJ1-2, with a tentative D call TRBD1 (6 bases). The CDR3 loop spans 16 amino acids. Trimming cost V 4 bases and J 5 bases, with 20 bases left between them. Germline CDR1 is LGHDT and CDR2 is YNNKEL (reference sequence). CDR3 residues: CASSRADLTGIYGYTF. CDR3 DNA: TGTGCCAGCAGCCGAGCCGACCTTACAGGGATTTATGGCTACACCTTC.

This rearrangement joins TRBV29-1 to TRBJ1-2, with D perhaps TRBD1 (5 bases). CDR1 and CDR2 (germline): SQVTM, ANQGSEA. The CDR3 length is 14 residues. V shed 0 bases and J shed 4 bases, with 12 bases lying between them. CDR3 loop: CSVEDREIGYGYTF. The CDR3 nucleotides read TGCAGCGTTGAAGACAGGGAAATTGGCTATGGCTACACCTTC. Looking up the rest from reference TRBV29-1 and TRBJ1-2 gives the full variable domain: SAVISQKPSRDICQRGTSLTIQCQVDSQVTMMFWYRQQPGQSLTLIATANQGSEATYESGFVIDKFPISRPNLTFSTLTVSNMSPEDSSIYLCSVEDREIGYGYTFGSGTRLTVV.

The chain combines TRBV25-1 with TRBJ2-7; no clear D. Between the trimmed V and J ends, which lost 5 bases and 4 bases, there was a span of 15 bases. This CDR3 has 14 amino acids. Germline V lookup: CDR1 MGHDK, CDR2 SYGVNS. The CDR3 is CASSPSQIRYEQYF. The CDR3 region has the DNA TGTGCCAGCAGTCCCTCCCAGATACGTTACGAGCAGTACTTC.

This clonotype has more than one count but fewer than ten. V is TRBV7-9 and J is TRBJ2-1; D uncertain. V dropped 5 bases and J dropped 2 bases, with 13 bases sitting between them. The CDR3 consists of 15 residues. Germline CDR1 and CDR2: SEHNR and FQNEAQ (reference sequence). The CDR3 reads CASSRLADTYNEQFF. The CDR3, as DNA: TGTGCCAGCAGCCGGCTGGCGGATACCTACAATGAGCAGTTCTTC.

V usage is TRBV20-1 and J usage is TRBJ1-3; D unresolved. This CDR3 has 15 amino acids. Germline V CDR1 and CDR2: DFQATT, SNEGSKA (reference sequence). The V gene lost 1 base and the J gene lost 2 bases, with 12 bases spanning the gap. CDR3 bases: TGCAGTGCTAGAGGTTTGGACGGCGCTGGAAACACCATATATTTT. Translation: CSARGLDGAGNTIYF.